Each of the 22 T cell receptor beta chains below was sequenced from the same sample in a study of T cells in Graves' hyperthyroidism and ophthalmopathy (dated by TCRdb to between 2019 and 2020). The library was generated by multiplex PCR. Sequencer: Illumina HiSeq 2000. The TCR beta CDR3 regions were amplified from RNA transcripts. A first-round RT-PCR of the TCR CDR3 used the HTBI primer set with the Qiagen OneStep RT-PCR kit. The public reads were reanalyzed by TCRdb: fastp trimming at Q25, MiXCR alignment, in-frame beta chains only. Each entry is one CDR3 protein sequence, shown with its most common DNA and genes. The table for this sample lists over 700,000 distinct CDR3 sequences; 35% of them were counted only once. Of the sample, less than 40% falls within the top ten clones. The material sequenced was blood. The receptor source for this set is a woman between 40 and 50 years old with Graves' hyperthyroidism.

The chain couples TRBV10-3 to TRBJ2-5, with TRBD1 matching over 7 bases. Germline V lookup: CDR1 ENHRY, CDR2 SYGVKD. The junction had 18 bases not matched to a gene; V was cut back by 10 bases and J by 7 bases. The CDR3 length is 15 residues. This CDR3 reads CASKRDSRTGMTQYF. DNA of the CDR3: TGTGCCAGCAAAAGAGACTCTCGGACAGGCATGACCCAGTACTTC.

This clonotype was detected many times. The gene calls are TRBV19 and TRBJ2-5; 8 positions match TRBD1. Germline values: CDR1 LNHDA, CDR2 SQIVND (reference sequence). The trim removed 2 bases at V and 5 bases at J, leaving 4 bases unmatched. The CDR3 spans 14 residues. The CDR3 is CASSIQGAVETQYF. CDR3 sequence (DNA): TGTGCCAGTAGTATACAGGGGGCAGTGGAGACCCAGTACTTC. The full variable domain, with the rest looked up from reference TRBV19 and TRBJ2-5, is DGGITQSPKYLFRKEGQNVTLSCEQNLNHDAMYWYRQDPGQGLRLIYYSQIVNDFQKGDIAEGYSVSREKKESFPLTVTSAQKNPTAFYLCASSIQGAVETQYFGPGTRLLVL.

This chain uses TRBV7-2 with TRBJ2-7, with D tentatively TRBD1 (5 bases). The V gene's germline CDR1 is SGHTA and CDR2 FQGNSA. Between the trimmed V and J ends, which lost 5 bases and 5 bases, there was a span of 16 bases. The CDR3 is 14 amino acids. This chain's CDR3 is CASSQVGFRDEQYF. The CDR3 DNA is TGTGCCAGCAGCCAAGTGGGGTTCAGGGACGAGCAGTACTTC. Based on the CDR3 plus reference TRBV7-2 and TRBJ2-7, the full variable domain is GAGVSQSPSNKVTEKGKDVELRCDPISGHTALYWYRQSLGQGLEFLIYFQGNSAPDKSGLPSDRFSAERTGGSVSTLTIQRTQQEDSAVYLCASSQVGFRDEQYFGPGTRLTVT.

This clonotype was counted ten times or more. J is TRBJ2-7 and V is TRBV5-1; D is uncertain. Germline assignment: CDR1 SGHRS and CDR2 YFSETQ. CDR3 length: 14 amino acids. V was clipped by 0 bases and J by 2 bases, with 9 bases between them. The CDR3 DNA follows: TGCGCCAGCAGCTTGGTTGGAGTCGCCTACGAGCAGTACTTC. Its translation is CASSLVGVAYEQYF.

Remarks on this clonotype: Sequence at one end of the junction differs from germline and may be a read error. The chain links TRBV7-8 to TRBJ1-4, with D perhaps TRBD1 (5 bases). This CDR3 spans 14 amino acids. Per the germline V gene, CDR1 is SGHVS and CDR2 is FQNEAQ. The CDR3 DNA is TGTGCCAGCAGACCCAGGGCCTCCCATGAGAAACTGTTTTTT. Translating it yields CASRPRASHEKLFF.

About this clonotype: Possible read error: a much larger clone is one base away. The chain recombines TRBV5-4 with TRBJ1-1; D remains unclear. CDR1 is SGHNT and CDR2 is YYREEE in the germline V gene (reference sequence). The CDR3 loop spans 12 amino acids. In DNA form, the CDR3 reads TGTGCCAGCAGCTTGGAAGGGTATCAAGCTTACTTT. Protein product: CASSLEGYQAYF.

The rearrangement joins TRBV20-1 to TRBJ1-5; weak D call: TRBD1 (5 bases). The germline CDR1 and CDR2 sequences are DFQATT and SNEGSKA (reference sequence). The CDR3 spans 15 residues. V gave up 1 base and J gave up 11 bases, with 21 bases separating them. The CDR3 DNA sequence: TGCAGTGCTAGAGGGGGCGGGGGATTGAAAGAGACCCAGCATTTT. It encodes CSARGGGGLKETQHF.

This clonotype was seen ten or more times. The chain has TRBV10-3 and TRBJ1-2; 7 positions match TRBD1. This CDR3 spans 13 amino acids. Germline V CDR1 and CDR2: ENHRY, SYGVKD. With V trimmed by 8 bases and J by 7 bases, 10 bases remained unmatched. The CDR3 region is CAIREDRTTGYTF. In nucleotides, the CDR3 is TGTGCCATCCGCGAGGACAGGACTACTGGCTACACCTTC.

The rearrangement joins TRBV19 to TRBJ2-6, with 13 bases matching TRBD2. The junction had 9 bases not matched to a gene; V was cut back by 7 bases and J by 0 bases. In germline, CDR1 is LNHDA, CDR2 SQIVND (reference sequence). The CDR3 is 19 amino acids. Here the CDR3 reads CASTEPGLAGSSGANVLTF. As DNA, the CDR3 is TGTGCCAGTACCGAACCGGGACTAGCGGGAAGCTCTGGGGCCAACGTCCTGACTTTC.

About this clonotype: This may be a read error: a much more frequent sequence differs by one nucleotide. The chain has TRBV20-1 and TRBJ2-5; the D call may be TRBD1 or TRBD2 (5 bases each). Trimming pared 3 bases from V and 3 bases from J, leaving 14 bases between. Germline V gene lookup returns CDR1 DFQATT and CDR2 SNEGSKA (reference sequence). The CDR3 has 14 residues. The CDR3 region is CSASYGAEEETQYF. For the CDR3, the DNA is TGCAGTGCTAGTTATGGGGCGGAGGAAGAGACCCAGTACTTC.

Many counts were recorded for this clonotype. The genes are TRBV12-3 or TRBV12-4 and TRBJ1-5; D is possibly TRBD1 (5 bases). The V gene lost 4 bases and the J gene lost 4 bases, with 20 bases spanning the gap. There are 17 residues in the CDR3. CDR3 loop: CASSSSRQDSDNQPQHF. CDR3 coding DNA: TGTGCCAGCAGTTCGAGCCGGCAAGACAGTGATAATCAGCCCCAGCATTTT.

At least ten counts were recorded for this clonotype. The V and J genes are TRBV7-9 and TRBJ1-4; unclear D gene. Trimming pared 0 bases from V and 6 bases from J, leaving 5 bases between. The V gene's germline CDR1 is SEHNR and CDR2 FQNEAQ (reference sequence). The length of the CDR3 is 13 residues. DNA of the CDR3: TGTGCCAGCAGCTTAGCCCTTTATGAAAAACTGTTTTTT. Its protein product is CASSLALYEKLFF.

Points on this clonotype: A much larger clone lies one base from this, so it may be a read error. The rearrangement uses TRBV9 and TRBJ1-2, with a weak D call TRBD1 (5 bases). CDR1 SGDLS and CDR2 YYNGEE come from the germline V gene. The CDR3 runs 15 residues. V gave up 3 bases and J gave up 6 bases, with 18 bases separating them. The CDR3 reads CASSAWGRVKDGYTF. For the CDR3, the DNA is TGTGCCAGCAGCGCCTGGGGCAGGGTAAAGGATGGCTACACCTTC.

Turning to this clonotype: This may come from a read error, since a much larger clone is one base off. The V gene is TRBV7-2, the J gene TRBJ1-1; perhaps TRBD1 as D (5 bases). This CDR3 has 14 residues. The germline CDR1 and CDR2 sequences are SGHTA and FQGNSA. Here the CDR3 reads CAGSLDSENTEAFF. The DNA of the CDR3 is TGTGCCGGCAGCTTAGACAGTGAGAACACTGAAGCTTTCTTT.

This clonotype has ten or more counts. This sequence joins TRBV20-1 and TRBJ1-1; weak D call: TRBD1 (6 bases). Germline V lookup: CDR1 DFQATT, CDR2 SNEGSKA (reference sequence). The V end was cut by 3 bases, the J end by 4 bases, with 18 bases between. The CDR3 runs 15 residues. CDR3 nucleotide sequence: TGCAGTGCTAGGAGGATGACAGGCCTAAGCACTGAAGCTTTCTTT. Translating it yields CSARRMTGLSTEAFF.

This clonotype was recorded many times. The gene calls are TRBV5-1 and TRBJ1-3; the D gene is possibly TRBD1 (5 bases). The length of the CDR3 is 16 residues. The germline V and J ends were trimmed by 0 bases and 0 bases, with 10 bases remaining between them. Germline V gene sequence: CDR1 SGHRS, CDR2 YFSETQ. The CDR3 reads CASSLASGTSGNTIYF. CDR3 DNA sequence: TGCGCCAGCAGCTTGGCCTCAGGGACCTCTGGAAACACCATATATTTT.

This clonotype came up many times. This chain links TRBV24-1 with TRBJ1-5; TRBD1 might be the D (6 bases). Per germline, CDR1 KGHDR and CDR2 SFDVKD. The CDR3 contains 15 residues. The V end was cut by 5 bases, the J end by 6 bases, with 16 bases between. The CDR3 protein is CATSATGSAGQPQHF. The CDR3 DNA reads TGTGCCACCAGTGCTACAGGGTCGGCGGGTCAGCCCCAGCATTTT.

This clonotype was recorded at least ten times. The chain has TRBV10-3 and TRBJ2-7, with 9 bases fitting TRBD1. The J segment lost 7 bases and the V segment lost 9 bases, leaving 7 bases of the junction unmatched. CDR1 and CDR2 from the germline V gene are ENHRY and SYGVKD. The CDR3 contains 12 residues. The CDR3 DNA follows: TGTGCCATAAGGGACAGGGTGCTAGAGCAGTACTTC. Its protein product is CAIRDRVLEQYF.

The chain is built from TRBV7-9 and TRBJ2-2; no reliable D call. Germline V gene sequence: CDR1 SEHNR, CDR2 FQNEAQ (reference sequence). The ends were cut back, 5 bases at V and 2 bases at J, with 12 bases in the middle. There are 15 residues in the CDR3. CDR3 in amino acids: CASSAARHNTGELFF. The CDR3 region has the DNA TGTGCCAGCAGCGCAGCTAGGCACAACACCGGGGAGCTGTTTTTT.

This clonotype was detected only a few times. The chain employs TRBV6-1 and TRBJ2-5; D possibly matches TRBD1 or TRBD2 (5 bases each). Germline lookup yields CDR1 MNHNS and CDR2 SASEGT. The CDR3 runs 14 residues. Trimming removed 6 bases at V and 3 bases at J, with 14 bases between. This CDR3 is CASRSRDGKETQYF. The CDR3 bases are TGTGCCAGCAGATCCCGGGACGGGAAAGAGACCCAGTACTTC.

This clonotype turned up a few times. The genes are TRBV30 and TRBJ2-6; 9 positions match TRBD1. Germline lookup yields CDR1 GTSNPN and CDR2 SVGIG (reference sequence). V lost 7 bases, J lost 4 bases, and 8 bases stayed unmatched. The CDR3 extends over 15 amino acids. CDR3: CALRDRASGANVLTF. DNA of the CDR3: TGTGCCTTAAGGGACAGGGCAAGCGGGGCCAACGTCCTGACTTTC.

This clonotype was recorded a few times. The V call is TRBV28, the J call TRBJ1-1; TRBD1 is a possible D gene (6 bases). Per the germline V gene, CDR1 is MDHEN and CDR2 is SYDVKM. The V and J ends lost 8 bases and 4 bases respectively, with 26 bases between them. The CDR3 covers 17 residues. The CDR3 DNA reads TGTGCCAGCGGGCAGTCCCCTAACAGGGATATAGTCACTGAAGCTTTCTTT. Amino acids: CASGQSPNRDIVTEAFF.